The clone carrying this T cell receptor beta chain has a count of ten or more. This sample was included in a study of regulatory T cells in long-lasting Graves disease. The CDR3 has 15 residues. Between the trimmed V and J ends, which lost 5 bases and 0 bases, there was a span of 10 bases. Construction of TCR beta libraries relied on iRepertoire HTBI primers and on Arm-PCR targeting CDR3 regions. TCRdb ran MiXCR on the multiplex PCR reads and lists one entry per CDR3 protein. The profile shows approximately 350,000 distinct CDR3 sequences, 15% to 20% of them singletons. Noted time point: newly diagnosed GD, antithyroid drugs for less than 3 months. After RNA was extracted from PBMCs, the TCR library was made from it. These records were also assigned to another study, of T cells in Graves' hyperthyroidism and ophthalmopathy. That investigation notes: Primed by the HTBI set, a first-round RT-PCR was run on the TCR CDR3.

This clonotype was sampled from a man between 40 and 49 years old with Graves disease. V usage is TRBV12-3 or TRBV12-4 and J usage is TRBJ2-2; perhaps D is TRBD1 or TRBD2 (5 bases each). Specimen: peripheral blood mononuclear cells (PBMCs), collected at new diagnosis, from a patient treated with antithyroid drugs. CDR3 loop: CASSPRGPNTGELFF. The CDR3 bases are TGTGCCAGCAGTCCCCGGGGACCGAACACCGGGGAGCTGTTTTTT.